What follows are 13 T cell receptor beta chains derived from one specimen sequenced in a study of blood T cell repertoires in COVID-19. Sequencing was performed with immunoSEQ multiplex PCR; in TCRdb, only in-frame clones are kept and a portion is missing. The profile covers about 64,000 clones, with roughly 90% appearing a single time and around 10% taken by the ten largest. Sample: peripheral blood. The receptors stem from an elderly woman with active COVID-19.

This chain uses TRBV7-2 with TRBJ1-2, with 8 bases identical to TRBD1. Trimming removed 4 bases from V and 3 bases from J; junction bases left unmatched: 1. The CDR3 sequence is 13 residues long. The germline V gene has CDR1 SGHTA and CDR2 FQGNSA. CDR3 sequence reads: CASSWDRYYGYTF. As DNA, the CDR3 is TGTGCCAGCAGCTGGGACAGGTACTATGGCTACACCTTC.

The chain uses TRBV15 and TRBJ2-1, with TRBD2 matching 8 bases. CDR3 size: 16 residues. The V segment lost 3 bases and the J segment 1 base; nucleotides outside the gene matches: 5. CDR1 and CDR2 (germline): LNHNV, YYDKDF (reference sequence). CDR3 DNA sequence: TGTGCCACCAGCAGGGGAAAGCGGGAGTCCTACAATGAGCAGTTCTTC. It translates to CATSRGKRESYNEQFF.

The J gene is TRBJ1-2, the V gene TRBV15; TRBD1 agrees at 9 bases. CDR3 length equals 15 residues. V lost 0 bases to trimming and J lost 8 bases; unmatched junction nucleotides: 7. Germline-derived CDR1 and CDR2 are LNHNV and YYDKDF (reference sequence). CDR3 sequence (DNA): TGTGCCACCAGCAGAGATCCCGGGACAGGGAACGGCTACACCTTC. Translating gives CATSRDPGTGNGYTF.

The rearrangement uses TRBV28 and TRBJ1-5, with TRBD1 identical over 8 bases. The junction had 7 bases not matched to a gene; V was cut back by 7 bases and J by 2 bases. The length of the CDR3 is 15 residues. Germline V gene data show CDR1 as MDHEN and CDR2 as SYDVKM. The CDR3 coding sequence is TGTGCCAGCAAAATCGACAGGGGTGGCAATCAGCCCCAGCATTTT. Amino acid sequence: CASKIDRGGNQPQHF.

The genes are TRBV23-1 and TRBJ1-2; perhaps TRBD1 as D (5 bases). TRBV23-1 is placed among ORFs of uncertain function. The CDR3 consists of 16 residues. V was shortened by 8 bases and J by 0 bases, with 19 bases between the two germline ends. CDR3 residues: CASHKSGDSANYGYTF. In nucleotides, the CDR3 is TGCGCCAGCCACAAGTCCGGGGACTCGGCTAACTATGGCTACACCTTC.

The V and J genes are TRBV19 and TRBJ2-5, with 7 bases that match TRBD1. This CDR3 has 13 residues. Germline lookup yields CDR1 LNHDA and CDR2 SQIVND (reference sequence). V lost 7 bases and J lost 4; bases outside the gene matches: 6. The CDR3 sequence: CASNRGRGETQYF. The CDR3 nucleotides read TGTGCCAGTAACAGGGGCCGAGGAGAGACCCAGTACTTC. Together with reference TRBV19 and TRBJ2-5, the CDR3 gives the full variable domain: DGGITQSPKYLFRKEGQNVTLSCEQNLNHDAMYWYRQDPGQGLRLIYYSQIVNDFQKGDIAEGYSVSREKKESFPLTVTSAQKNPTAFYLCASNRGRGETQYFGPGTRLLVL.

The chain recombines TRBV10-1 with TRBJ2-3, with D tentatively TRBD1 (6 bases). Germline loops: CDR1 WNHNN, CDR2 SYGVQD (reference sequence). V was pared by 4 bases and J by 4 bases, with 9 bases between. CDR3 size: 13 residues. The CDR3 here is CASSGGGSDTQYF. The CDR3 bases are TGCGCCAGCAGTGGAGGGGGTTCAGATACGCAGTATTTT.

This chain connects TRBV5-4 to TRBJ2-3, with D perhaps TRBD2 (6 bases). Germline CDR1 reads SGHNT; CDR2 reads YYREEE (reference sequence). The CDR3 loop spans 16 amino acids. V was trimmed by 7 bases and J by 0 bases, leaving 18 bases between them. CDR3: CASGRKRGTSTDTQYF. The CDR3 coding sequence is TGTGCCAGCGGCCGTAAAAGAGGGACTAGCACAGATACGCAGTATTTT.

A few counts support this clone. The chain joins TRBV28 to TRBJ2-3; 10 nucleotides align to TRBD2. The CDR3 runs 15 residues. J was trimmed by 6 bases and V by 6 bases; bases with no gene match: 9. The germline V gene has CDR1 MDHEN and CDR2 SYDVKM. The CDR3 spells CASSPQRGGVDTQYF. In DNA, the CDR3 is TGTGCCAGCAGCCCTCAGCGGGGGGGCGTGGATACGCAGTATTTT.

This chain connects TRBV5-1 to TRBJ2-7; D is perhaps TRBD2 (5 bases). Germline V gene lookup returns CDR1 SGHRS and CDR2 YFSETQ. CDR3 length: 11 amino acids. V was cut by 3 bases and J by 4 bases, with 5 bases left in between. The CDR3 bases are TGCGCCAGCAGCTGGGAGTACGAGCAGTACTTC. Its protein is CASSWEYEQYF.

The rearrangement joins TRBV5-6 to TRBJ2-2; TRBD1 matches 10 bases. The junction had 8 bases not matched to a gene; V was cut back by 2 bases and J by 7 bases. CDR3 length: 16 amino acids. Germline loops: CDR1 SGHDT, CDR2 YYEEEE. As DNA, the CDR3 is TGTGCCAGCAGCTTAAGCGACAGGGGGCGCGGCGGGGAGCTGTTTTTT. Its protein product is CASSLSDRGRGGELFF.

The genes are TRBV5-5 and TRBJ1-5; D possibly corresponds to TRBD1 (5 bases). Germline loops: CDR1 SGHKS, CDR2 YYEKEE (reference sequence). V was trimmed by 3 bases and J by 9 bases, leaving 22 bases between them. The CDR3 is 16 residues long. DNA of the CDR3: TGTGCCAGCAGCTCATTGGGCGGGGACTCCGAGAGGCCCCAGCATTTT. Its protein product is CASSSLGGDSERPQHF. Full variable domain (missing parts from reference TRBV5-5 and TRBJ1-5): DAGVTQSPTHLIKTRGQQVTLRCSPISGHKSVSWYQQVLGQGPQFIFQYYEKEERGRGNFPDRFSARQFPNYSSELNVNALLLGDSALYLCASSSLGGDSERPQHFGDGTRLSIL.

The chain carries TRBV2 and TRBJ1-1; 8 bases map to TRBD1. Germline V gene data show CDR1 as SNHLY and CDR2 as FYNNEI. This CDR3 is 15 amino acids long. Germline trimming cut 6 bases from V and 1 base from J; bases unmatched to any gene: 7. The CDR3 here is CASRGTGLGNTEAFF. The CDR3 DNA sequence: TGTGCCAGCAGGGGGACAGGATTGGGGAACACTGAAGCTTTCTTT.